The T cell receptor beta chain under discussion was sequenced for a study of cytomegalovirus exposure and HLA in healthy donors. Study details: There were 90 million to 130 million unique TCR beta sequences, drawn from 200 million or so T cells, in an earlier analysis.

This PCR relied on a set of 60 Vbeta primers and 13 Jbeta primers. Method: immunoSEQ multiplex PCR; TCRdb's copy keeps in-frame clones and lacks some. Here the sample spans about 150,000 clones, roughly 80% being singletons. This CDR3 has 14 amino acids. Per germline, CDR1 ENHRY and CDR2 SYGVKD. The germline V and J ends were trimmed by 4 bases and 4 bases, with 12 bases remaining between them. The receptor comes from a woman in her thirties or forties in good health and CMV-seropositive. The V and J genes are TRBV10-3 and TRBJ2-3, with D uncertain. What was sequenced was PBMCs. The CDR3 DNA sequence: TGTGCCATCAGTGCGGTCAAATCGGCAGATACGCAGTATTTT. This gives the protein CAISAVKSADTQYF.